Shown below are 12 T cell receptor beta chains from a single sample sequenced in a study of CD8 T cell repertoires and HIV-1 epitope variants. No antigens are known for them. Measured with immunoSEQ multiplex PCR; TCRdb has only the in-frame clones, and not every one. The data show some 3,500 clones, roughly 70% seen once. Material for sequencing was cultured CD8+ T cells derived from PBMCs. These receptors were obtained from a male donor with HIV.

The chain employs TRBV25-1 and TRBJ2-3; no clear D. The CDR3 contains 10 residues. Germline loops: CDR1 MGHDK, CDR2 SYGVNS. Trimming left V 10 bases short and J 7 bases short, with 9 bases between. The CDR3 DNA follows: TGTGCCACCGAATTCAATACGCAGTATTTT. Translated: CATEFNTQYF.

The rearrangement joins TRBV7-9 to TRBJ1-1, with D possibly being TRBD1 (5 bases). Looked up from germline, CDR1 is SEHNR and CDR2 is FQNEAQ (reference sequence). The ends were cut back, 1 base at V and 8 bases at J, with 8 bases in the middle. This CDR3 comprises 12 residues. The CDR3 here is CASSLGGSEAFF. The CDR3 DNA reads TGTGCCAGCAGCTTAGGGGGGTCGGAAGCTTTCTTT.

The chain combines TRBV4-2 with TRBJ2-3; 10 positions match TRBD2. The CDR3 covers 17 residues. Germline lookup yields CDR1 LGHNA and CDR2 YNFKEQ. Losses at the gene ends were 1 base for V and 6 bases for J; bases not matched to a gene: 10. CDR3 sequence: CASSQGGAGGPSDTQYF. The CDR3 DNA is TGTGCCAGCAGCCAAGGAGGAGCGGGGGGGCCTTCGGATACGCAGTATTTT.

V usage is TRBV7-9 and J usage is TRBJ2-5; TRBD2 agrees at 8 bases. CDR1 and CDR2 (germline): SEHNR, FQNEAQ (reference sequence). Trimming removed 1 base from V and 5 bases from J; junction bases left unmatched: 6. The CDR3 has 15 residues. The CDR3 spells CASSLEAGVGETQYF. The CDR3 region has the DNA TGTGCCAGCAGCTTAGAAGCGGGAGTGGGGGAGACCCAGTACTTC.

This chain uses TRBV5-6 with TRBJ2-7, with 11 nucleotides matching TRBD2. V was clipped by 5 bases and J by 5 bases; unmatched bases: 12. The CDR3 spans 16 residues. The V gene's germline CDR1 is SGHDT and CDR2 YYEEEE. Here the CDR3 reads CASSSVGLAVNHEQYF. DNA of the CDR3: TGTGCCAGCAGTTCAGTGGGACTAGCGGTGAACCACGAGCAGTACTTC.

V usage is TRBV28 and J usage is TRBJ2-7; 7 nucleotides agree with TRBD1. Per the germline V gene, CDR1 is MDHEN and CDR2 is SYDVKM. The CDR3 runs 14 residues. After removal of 3 bases from V and 1 base from J, the junction contained 3 bases not matched to a gene. In DNA form, the CDR3 reads TGTGCCAGCAGTTTTGTGACAGGGTCCTACGAGCAGTACTTC. It encodes CASSFVTGSYEQYF. Filled out from reference TRBV28 and TRBJ2-7, the complete variable domain reads DVKVTQSSRYLVKRTGEKVFLECVQDMDHENMFWYRQDPGLGLRLIYFSYDVKMKEKGDIPEGYSVSREKKERFSLILESASTNQTSMYLCASSFVTGSYEQYFGPGTRLTVT.

This sequence joins TRBV19 and TRBJ2-3; 8 bases map to TRBD1. This CDR3 is built from 15 residues. The V segment lost 5 bases and the J segment 5 bases; nucleotides outside the gene matches: 9. CDR1 is LNHDA and CDR2 is SQIVND in the germline V gene (reference sequence). The CDR3 region is CASSDDRGLGDTQYF. CDR3 sequence (DNA): TGTGCCAGTAGTGACGACAGGGGTTTGGGAGATACGCAGTATTTT.

The V gene is TRBV6-6, the J gene TRBJ2-5, with D possibly matching TRBD2 (7 bases). The V end lost 1 base, the J end lost 5 bases, and 11 bases lay between the germline ends. Germline CDR1 MNHNY, CDR2 SVGAGI (reference sequence). This CDR3 is 14 amino acids long. The CDR3 protein is CASSYYRGGETQYF. Written as DNA, the CDR3 is TGTGCCAGCAGTTACTATAGGGGGGGGGAGACCCAGTACTTC.

J is TRBJ2-5 and V is TRBV19, with no clear D. This CDR3 has 13 residues. Looked up from germline, CDR1 is LNHDA and CDR2 is SQIVND (reference sequence). Trimming took off 5 bases at V and 5 bases at J, with 12 bases between the two ends. CDR3 protein: CASSPDSGETQYF. CDR3 DNA sequence: TGTGCCAGTAGTCCCGATAGTGGGGAGACCCAGTACTTC.

V usage is TRBV6-5 and J usage is TRBJ1-1; TRBD1 is a possible D gene (5 bases). The V and J ends lost 3 bases and 4 bases respectively, with 18 bases between them. Germline-derived CDR1 and CDR2 are MNHEY and SVGAGI. The CDR3 sequence is 16 residues long. The CDR3 region is CASSYKTGPGGTEAFF. As DNA, the CDR3 is TGTGCCAGCAGTTATAAAACAGGCCCCGGGGGCACTGAAGCTTTCTTT.

The chain uses TRBV28 and TRBJ2-6, with 7 bases identical to TRBD2. The V segment lost 6 bases and the J segment 1 base; nucleotides outside the gene matches: 6. Germline CDR1 reads MDHEN; CDR2 reads SYDVKM. This CDR3 is 16 amino acids long. CDR3 residues: CASSPGGGSGANVLTF. The CDR3 DNA sequence: TGTGCCAGCAGCCCTGGGGGGGGGTCTGGGGCCAACGTCCTGACTTTC.

This clone was seen only once. V gene TRBV5-5 combines with J gene TRBJ2-1; the D is unclear. This CDR3 contains 12 residues. The germline CDR1 and CDR2 sequences are SGHKS and YYEKEE (reference sequence). Trimming pared 0 bases from V and 6 bases from J, leaving 4 bases between. CDR3 protein: CASSLGANEQFF. CDR3 nucleotides: TGTGCCAGCAGCTTGGGAGCCAATGAGCAGTTCTTC.